Each of the 17 T cell receptor beta chains below was sequenced from the same sample in a study of blood T cell repertoires in COVID-19. Clones were sequenced by immunoSEQ multiplex PCR, and TCRdb holds only the in-frame ones, with some missing. The sample has some 500,000 clones; 85% to 90% are singletons. The sample comprised peripheral blood. These receptors all come from a woman in her forties or fifties with COVID-19, enrolled during active disease.

The V and J genes are TRBV7-8 and TRBJ2-3, with 7 nucleotides matching TRBD2. CDR1 SGHVS and CDR2 FQNEAQ come from the germline V gene. The junction had 9 bases not matched to a gene; V was cut back by 6 bases and J by 3 bases. The CDR3 is made up of 15 amino acids. The CDR3: CASRRGGGQTDTQYF. The CDR3 region has the DNA TGTGCCAGCAGACGCGGGGGTGGGCAAACAGATACGCAGTATTTT.

The chain uses TRBV11-2 and TRBJ1-2; D remains unclear. The CDR3 totals 13 residues. V was shortened by 1 base and J by 6 bases, with 9 bases between the two germline ends. CDR1 and CDR2 from the germline V gene are SGHAT and FQNNGV. The CDR3 loop is CASSLGTYDGYTF. The CDR3 DNA is TGTGCCAGCAGCTTAGGCACATACGATGGCTACACCTTC.

The V and J genes are TRBV9 and TRBJ1-6, with 8 bases that match TRBD1. The CDR3 consists of 15 residues. The V and J ends lost 4 bases and 7 bases, in that order; junction bases with no gene match: 7. Germline lookup yields CDR1 SGDLS and CDR2 YYNGEE. The CDR3 bases are TGTGCCAGCAGCCCCAGGGGGCAGGGAAATTCACCCCTCCACTTT. Encoded protein: CASSPRGQGNSPLHF.

This clone has more than one count but fewer than ten. The rearrangement joins TRBV4-1 to TRBJ1-2; 11 bases are a match to TRBD1. The CDR3 extends over 16 amino acids. Losses at the gene ends were 4 bases for V and 2 bases for J; bases not matched to a gene: 6. The germline gives CDR1 MGHRA, CDR2 YSYEKL. CDR3 loop: CASSRGQGASNYGYTF. CDR3 coding DNA: TGCGCCAGCAGCCGCGGACAGGGGGCTTCGAACTATGGCTACACCTTC.

The V call is TRBV30, the J call TRBJ1-2; no firm D call. Germline V gives CDR1 GTSNPN, CDR2 SVGIG (reference sequence). Trimming removed 2 bases from V and 3 bases from J, with 13 bases in between. CDR3 length equals 14 residues. The CDR3 sequence: CAWSRGQWDYGYTF. CDR3 DNA sequence: TGTGCCTGGAGTCGGGGTCAGTGGGACTATGGCTACACCTTC.

This clone came up a few times. The chain links TRBV18 to TRBJ1-1, with D possibly TRBD1 on 5 matching bases. Trimming removed 6 bases at V and 5 bases at J, with 19 bases between. The germline V gene has CDR1 KGHSH and CDR2 LQKENI. The CDR3 spans 15 residues. The CDR3 is CASSPLEGVGTEAFF. The CDR3 coding sequence is TGTGCCAGCTCCCCGTTGGAAGGGGTAGGAACTGAAGCTTTCTTT.

In DNA, the CDR3 is TGTGCCACCAGCAGGCCGGGGACTACCCACAATGAGCAGTTCTTC. Its translation is CATSRPGTTHNEQFF. V usage is TRBV15 and J usage is TRBJ2-1, with 7 bases lining up with TRBD2. Trimming cost V 3 bases and J 5 bases; bases outside gene matches: 7. The CDR3 contains 15 residues. CDR1 is LNHNV, CDR2 YYDKDF, per germline (reference sequence).

The chain uses TRBV6-1 and TRBJ1-5, with 7 bases lining up with TRBD1. J gave up 2 bases and V 3 bases, and 1 base lay outside the gene matches. The CDR3 is 14 amino acids. Germline V gene lookup returns CDR1 MNHNS and CDR2 SASEGT. The CDR3 reads CASSETGRNQPQHF. The CDR3 DNA reads as TGTGCCAGCAGTGAGACAGGGCGCAATCAGCCCCAGCATTTT.

The chain combines TRBV5-1 with TRBJ1-6; D call uncertain. V was cut by 1 base and J by 10 bases, with 6 bases left in between. CDR1 is SGHRS, CDR2 YFSETQ, per germline. The CDR3 contains 12 residues. CDR3 nucleotide sequence: TGCGCCAGCAGCTTGAACAAGTCACCCCTCCACTTT. The encoded protein is CASSLNKSPLHF.

The chain joins TRBV3-1 (or the pseudogene TRBV3-2) to TRBJ1-3; D not resolved. The CDR3 length is 14 residues. V was pared by 4 bases and J by 0 bases, with 7 bases between. Looked up from germline, CDR1 is LGHDT and CDR2 is YNNKEL (reference sequence). CDR3 DNA: TGTGCCAGCAGCCGTCGAGGCTCTGGAAACACCATATATTTT. Translation gives CASSRRGSGNTIYF.

The chain combines TRBV7-9 with TRBJ2-5, with 7 bases fitting TRBD1. The V gene end was trimmed by 5 bases and the J gene end by 3 bases; junction bases not matched to a gene: 3. CDR1 is SEHNR and CDR2 is FQNEAQ in the germline V gene (reference sequence). This CDR3 is 13 amino acids long. As DNA, the CDR3 is TGTGCCAGCAGCGCCGGGACAGAAGAGACCCAGTACTTC. It yields the protein CASSAGTEETQYF.

The chain is built from TRBV11-2 and TRBJ2-5; the D is unclear. The CDR3 has 13 amino acids. V gave up 5 bases and J gave up 5 bases, with 12 bases separating them. The germline V gene has CDR1 SGHAT and CDR2 FQNNGV. The CDR3 protein is CASSSDPAETQYF. In nucleotides, the CDR3 is TGTGCCAGCAGCAGCGACCCGGCCGAGACCCAGTACTTC. The complete variable domain, with remaining parts taken from reference TRBV11-2 and TRBJ2-5, reads EAGVAQSPRYKIIEKRQSVAFWCNPISGHATLYWYQQILGQGPKLLIQFQNNGVVDDSQLPKDRFSAERLKGVDSTLKIQPAKLEDSAVYLCASSSDPAETQYFGPGTRLLVL.

This clone was detected only once. The rearrangement uses TRBV7-9 and TRBJ1-1; the D is unclear. V lost 3 bases and J 7 bases, leaving 9 bases between the germline ends. CDR3 length: 12 amino acids. CDR1 and CDR2 (germline): SEHNR, FQNEAQ (reference sequence). CDR3 protein: CASSFGGGEAFF. DNA for the CDR3: TGTGCCAGCAGCTTTGGAGGCGGTGAAGCTTTCTTT.

This sequence joins TRBV6-1 and TRBJ2-1; TRBD2 aligns across 15 bases. CDR1 MNHNS and CDR2 SASEGT come from the germline V gene. This CDR3 contains 20 residues. The trim removed 2 bases at V and 4 bases at J, leaving 12 bases unmatched. CDR3 DNA sequence: TGTGCCAGCAGTGAATTGGTAAAGGGACTAGCGGGGGGTTCGTACAATGAGCAGTTCTTC. It is translated as CASSELVKGLAGGSYNEQFF.

The chain couples TRBV3-1 (or the pseudogene TRBV3-2) to TRBJ1-3; maybe TRBD1 (5 bases). V was clipped by 1 base and J by 9 bases, with 13 bases between them. The germline gives CDR1 LGHDT, CDR2 YNNKEL (reference sequence). The CDR3 is 14 residues long. The CDR3 reads CASSQGVVGATIYF. DNA of the CDR3: TGTGCCAGCAGCCAAGGAGTTGTTGGGGCCACCATATATTTT.

This clone was picked up one time. This CDR3 reads CASSLDSRTGELFF. Here the CDR3 DNA reads TGTGCCAGCAGCCTGGACAGCCGAACCGGGGAGCTGTTTTTT. V is TRBV7-9 and J is TRBJ2-2; D might be TRBD1 (6 bases). Between the trimmed V and J ends, which lost 5 bases and 5 bases, there was a span of 12 bases. Per germline, CDR1 SEHNR and CDR2 FQNEAQ (reference sequence). The CDR3 covers 14 residues.

The V gene is TRBV19, the J gene TRBJ2-2, with 7 positions matching TRBD1. The CDR3 runs 14 residues. CDR1 LNHDA and CDR2 SQIVND come from the germline V gene (reference sequence). Trimming cost V 3 bases and J 4 bases; bases outside gene matches: 2. The CDR3 sequence: CASSIGTATGELFF. The CDR3 coding sequence is TGTGCCAGTAGTATTGGGACAGCCACCGGGGAGCTGTTTTTT.